Below, 14 T cell receptor beta chains from the same sample are listed, as sequenced in a study of blood T cell repertoires in COVID-19. Data came from immunoSEQ multiplex PCR; TCRdb stores just in-frame clones and leaves some out. There are fewer than 200,000 clones in the sample; 85% occur only once, and approximately 3% lies in the top ten. Sequenced input: peripheral blood. These receptors all come from a human donor with acute or convalescent COVID-19. The donor label of this sample is uncertain.

V gene TRBV6-6 combines with J gene TRBJ1-1; TRBD1 matches at 7 bases. The CDR3 contains 14 residues. The germline V gene has CDR1 MNHNY and CDR2 SVGAGI (reference sequence). Losses at the gene ends were 5 bases for V and 0 bases for J; bases not matched to a gene: 3. For the CDR3, the DNA is TGTGCCAGCAGTCAAACAGGGGTGAACACTGAAGCTTTCTTT. This codes for CASSQTGVNTEAFF.

CDR3 sequence: CASSFRQGADTQETQYF. DNA of the CDR3: TGTGCCAGCAGCTTTAGACAGGGGGCCGACACACAAGAGACCCAGTACTTC. V gene TRBV11-2 combines with J gene TRBJ2-5; 10 nucleotides agree with TRBD1. V lost 3 bases, J lost 2 bases, and 9 bases stayed unmatched. Germline V CDR1 and CDR2: SGHAT, FQNNGV. The CDR3 totals 17 residues.

This clone was found many times. V and J are TRBV2 and TRBJ2-7; TRBD1 might be the D (5 bases). Trimming stripped 6 bases from V and 3 bases from J, with 9 bases between. The length of the CDR3 is 12 residues. Germline V gene sequence: CDR1 SNHLY, CDR2 FYNNEI. The CDR3 protein is CASSTQGYEQYF. CDR3 sequence (DNA): TGTGCCAGCAGCACCCAGGGCTACGAGCAGTACTTC.

This chain connects TRBV28 to TRBJ2-2, with 10 bases matching TRBD2. Trimming took 6 bases from V and 5 from J; bases not matched to a gene: 3. The CDR3 spans 14 residues. The germline gives CDR1 MDHEN, CDR2 SYDVKM. CDR3 in amino acids: CASSVSGRTGELFF. The CDR3 region has the DNA TGTGCCAGCAGCGTTAGCGGGAGGACCGGGGAGCTGTTTTTT. Combining the CDR3 with reference TRBV28 and TRBJ2-2 gives the whole variable domain DVKVTQSSRYLVKRTGEKVFLECVQDMDHENMFWYRQDPGLGLRLIYFSYDVKMKEKGDIPEGYSVSREKKERFSLILESASTNQTSMYLCASSVSGRTGELFFGEGSRLTVL.

The chain couples TRBV30 to TRBJ1-6, with D tentatively TRBD1 (5 bases). The CDR3 sequence is 21 residues long. V was trimmed by 0 bases and J by 10 bases, leaving 34 bases between them. Looked up from germline, CDR1 is GTSNPN and CDR2 is SVGIG (reference sequence). CDR3: CAWSVTGRPRGLPRLWSPLHF. The CDR3 nucleotides read TGTGCCTGGAGTGTAACGGGCCGTCCCCGGGGACTCCCTAGGCTATGGTCACCCCTCCACTTT. The full variable domain, in which reference TRBV30 and TRBJ1-6 provide the parts outside the CDR3, is SQTIHQWPATLVQPVGSPLSLECTVEGTSNPNLYWYRQAAGRGLQLLFYSVGIGQISSEVPQNLSASRPQDRQFILSSKKLLLSDSGFYLCAWSVTGRPRGLPRLWSPLHFGNGTRLTVT.

The genes are TRBV11-3 and TRBJ2-1; 8 bases fit TRBD2. The V gene's germline CDR1 is SGHNT and CDR2 YENEEA. This CDR3 contains 16 residues. Losses at the gene ends were 0 bases for V and 4 bases for J; bases not matched to a gene: 5. The CDR3 nucleotides are TGTGCCAGCAGCTTAGATGTAACTAGCGGATACAATGAGCAGTTCTTC. It specifies CASSLDVTSGYNEQFF. Full variable domain (rest looked up from reference TRBV11-3 and TRBJ2-1): EAGVVQSPRYKIIEKKQPVAFWCNPISGHNTLYWYLQNLGQGPELLIRYENEEAVDDSQLPKDRFSAERLKGVDSTLKIQPAELGDSAVYLCASSLDVTSGYNEQFFGPGTRLTVL.

J is TRBJ1-1 and V is TRBV11-3; a weak D match, TRBD1 (6 bases). Germline V gene lookup returns CDR1 SGHNT and CDR2 YENEEA. The length of the CDR3 is 16 residues. V lost 2 bases, J lost 4 bases, and 17 bases lay in between. CDR3 amino acids: CASSLSAGALGTEAFF. CDR3 DNA: TGTGCCAGCAGCTTATCAGCAGGGGCATTGGGCACTGAAGCTTTCTTT.

This clone was observed a handful of times. The chain recombines TRBV9 with TRBJ2-2; TRBD1 might be the D (6 bases). This CDR3 contains 14 residues. CDR1 SGDLS and CDR2 YYNGEE come from the germline V gene. Trimming shortened V by 4 bases and J by 0 bases, and 7 bases separated the two germline ends. The CDR3 nucleotides are TGTGCCAGCAGCTGGACAGCGAACACCGGGGAGCTGTTTTTT. It specifies CASSWTANTGELFF.

This clone was seen a single time. The rearrangement uses TRBV3-1 (or the pseudogene TRBV3-2) and TRBJ1-2, with 10 bases that match TRBD1. Germline trimming cut 8 bases from V and 4 bases from J; bases unmatched to any gene: 7. Per germline, CDR1 LGHDT and CDR2 YNNKEL (reference sequence). This CDR3 has 14 amino acids. The CDR3 DNA is TGTGCCAGCGGCCGGACAGGGGGTATCTATGGCTACACCTTC. This gives the protein CASGRTGGIYGYTF.

This clone was counted only a few times. The chain joins TRBV30 to TRBJ1-3, with 7 bases identical to TRBD1. V lost 4 bases and J lost 0; bases outside the gene matches: 3. The CDR3 totals 14 residues. CDR1 is GTSNPN and CDR2 is SVGIG in the germline V gene (reference sequence). CDR3: CAWTGTVSGNTIYF. Here the CDR3 DNA reads TGTGCCTGGACCGGGACAGTCTCTGGAAACACCATATATTTT. The complete variable domain, with remaining parts taken from reference TRBV30 and TRBJ1-3, reads SQTIHQWPATLVQPVGSPLSLECTVEGTSNPNLYWYRQAAGRGLQLLFYSVGIGQISSEVPQNLSASRPQDRQFILSSKKLLLSDSGFYLCAWTGTVSGNTIYFGEGSWLTVV.

The chain employs TRBV19 and TRBJ2-7; 9 nucleotides line up with TRBD1. The CDR3 has 16 amino acids. Germline values: CDR1 LNHDA, CDR2 SQIVND (reference sequence). The J segment lost 0 bases and the V segment lost 5 bases, leaving 8 bases of the junction unmatched. The DNA of the CDR3 is TGTGCCAGTAGTTCCACAGGGGGCCCCTTCTCCTACGAGCAGTACTTC. This encodes CASSSTGGPFSYEQYF.

In this sample, this clone turned up once. The genes are TRBV7-9 and TRBJ1-4; D may be TRBD1 (5 bases). The germline V gene has CDR1 SEHNR and CDR2 FQNEAQ (reference sequence). The CDR3 has 15 residues. V was clipped by 7 bases and J by 2 bases, with 14 bases between them. This CDR3 is CASTDPTDTNEKLFF. DNA of the CDR3: TGTGCCAGCACCGACCCGACAGACACTAATGAAAAACTGTTTTTT.

V is TRBV19 and J is TRBJ1-1, with 10 bases aligning to TRBD1. V shed 6 bases, J shed 0 bases, and the junction held 4 bases outside the gene matches. CDR3 size: 15 residues. Looked up from germline, CDR1 is LNHDA and CDR2 is SQIVND (reference sequence). This CDR3 is CASSPGQGVNTEAFF. The CDR3 DNA reads as TGTGCCAGTAGCCCAGGACAGGGGGTGAACACTGAAGCTTTCTTT.

The gene calls are TRBV5-1 and TRBJ2-5; 10 bases are shared with TRBD2. The J segment lost 6 bases and the V segment lost 0 bases, leaving 14 bases of the junction unmatched. CDR1 SGHRS and CDR2 YFSETQ come from the germline V gene. There are 18 residues in the CDR3. The DNA of the CDR3 is TGCGCCAGCAGCTTGGCGGTAGCGGGGGGCCTTATCCTTCAGACCCAGTACTTC. This codes for CASSLAVAGGLILQTQYF.